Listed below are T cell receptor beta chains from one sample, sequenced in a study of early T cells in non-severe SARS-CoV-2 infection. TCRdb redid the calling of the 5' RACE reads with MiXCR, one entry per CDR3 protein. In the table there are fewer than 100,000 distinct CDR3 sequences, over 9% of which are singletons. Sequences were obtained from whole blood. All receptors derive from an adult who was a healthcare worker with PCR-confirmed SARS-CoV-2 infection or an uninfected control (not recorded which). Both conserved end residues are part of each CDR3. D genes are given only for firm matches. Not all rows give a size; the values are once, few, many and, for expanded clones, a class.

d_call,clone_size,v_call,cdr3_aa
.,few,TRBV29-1,CSVDRDAYEQYF
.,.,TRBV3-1,CASSPGRGARYEQYF
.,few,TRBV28,CASSRGQLYEQYF
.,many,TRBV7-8,CASSLMRSTETYEQYF
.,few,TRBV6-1,CASSPSENSYNEQFF
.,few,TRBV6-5,CASKKWLDTSTDTQYF
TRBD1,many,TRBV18,CASSPGQGFSYEQYF
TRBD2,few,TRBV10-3,CAISPGLAGRKNIQYF
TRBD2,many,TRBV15,CATSAGVGPGELFF
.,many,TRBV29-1,CSVGGGTEAFF
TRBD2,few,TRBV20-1,CSAIGVLAGAGEQYF
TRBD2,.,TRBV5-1,CASRLADEQYF
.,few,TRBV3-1,CASSHGLEQYF
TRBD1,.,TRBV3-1,CASSQGPGQGAEKLFF
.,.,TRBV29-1,CSVYSTGAGELFF
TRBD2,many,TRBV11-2,CASRALIGIAGGPSNEQFF
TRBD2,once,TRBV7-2,CASSLVAGEGNEQFF
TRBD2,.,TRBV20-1,CSAREREGYEQYF
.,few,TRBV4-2,CASSQDLRGLRGEQFF
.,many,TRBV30,CAWSGKRHNQPQHF
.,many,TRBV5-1,CASQLTGTYEQYF
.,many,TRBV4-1,CASSLHQGGSYNEQFF
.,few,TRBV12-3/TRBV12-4,CASSVRETQYF
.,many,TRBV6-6,CASREASRYNEQFF
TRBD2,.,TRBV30,CAWSTRLAGVEQFF
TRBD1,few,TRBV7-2,CASSYQQTGRGANVLTF
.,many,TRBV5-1,CASSIGQTSTDTQYF
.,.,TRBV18,CASSPRRQETQYF
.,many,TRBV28,CASRALSIGSSYEQYF
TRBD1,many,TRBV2,CASSEFLDRGLGQPQHF
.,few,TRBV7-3,CASSLNLGTFGAFF
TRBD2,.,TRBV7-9,CASSPSGSSETQYF
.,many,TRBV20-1,CSARRGRRSNQPQHF
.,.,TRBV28,CASSLRVAGNTIYF
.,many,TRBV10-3,CAISETREQYF
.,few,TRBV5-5,CASSFFEWPSSYNEQFF
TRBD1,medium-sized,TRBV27,CASSFAGGGYTF
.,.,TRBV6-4,CASSDTTLSGPGANVLTF
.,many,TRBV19,CASGTAGSRELFF
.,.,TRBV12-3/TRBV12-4,CASSLTFSAVELFF
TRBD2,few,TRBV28,CARGRLAGGPQETQYF
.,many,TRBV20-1,CSAPGAALSYNEQFF
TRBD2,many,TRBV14,CASSRPTATTSGSRAGELFF
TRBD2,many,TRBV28,CASSYLAGASNEQFF
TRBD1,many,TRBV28,CASSTGDSYEQYF
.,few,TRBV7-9,CASSLGGKRPPYEQYF
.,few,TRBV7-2,CASSLEQASYEQYF
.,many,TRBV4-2,CASSQVGHQDTQYF
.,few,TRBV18,CASSPPEPKETQYF
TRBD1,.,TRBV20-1,CSAFGTAHNEQFF
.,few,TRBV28,CASSLFAGNNSPLHF
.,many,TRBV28,CASSWTVPNEQYF
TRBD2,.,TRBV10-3,CAISGGSGGTYEQYF
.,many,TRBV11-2,CASSHSGGHADTQYF
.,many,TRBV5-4,CASSLGGTYEQYF
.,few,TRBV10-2,CASSEEVIRGNTEAFF
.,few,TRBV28,CAIRGGTFGTQYF
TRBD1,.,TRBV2,CASSEQTGNSNVLTF
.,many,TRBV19,CASSTRLIWGYTF
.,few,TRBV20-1,CSASLGQGKGPYQPQHF